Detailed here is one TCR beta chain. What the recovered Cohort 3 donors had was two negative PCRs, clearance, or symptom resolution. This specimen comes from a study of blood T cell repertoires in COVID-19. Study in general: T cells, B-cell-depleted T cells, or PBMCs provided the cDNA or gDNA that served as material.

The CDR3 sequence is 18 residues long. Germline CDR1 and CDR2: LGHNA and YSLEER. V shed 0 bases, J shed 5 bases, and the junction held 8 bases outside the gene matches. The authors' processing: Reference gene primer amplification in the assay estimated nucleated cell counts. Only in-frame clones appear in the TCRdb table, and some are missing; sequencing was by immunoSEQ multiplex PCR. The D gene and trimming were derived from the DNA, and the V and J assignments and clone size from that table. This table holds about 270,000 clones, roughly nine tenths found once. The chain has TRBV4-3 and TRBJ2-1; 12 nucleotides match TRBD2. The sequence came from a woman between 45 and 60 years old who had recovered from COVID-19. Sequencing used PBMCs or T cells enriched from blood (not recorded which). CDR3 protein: CASSQESSGRASNNEQFF. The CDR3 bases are TGCGCCAGCAGCCAAGAGTCTAGCGGGAGGGCCAGCAACAATGAGCAGTTCTTC.